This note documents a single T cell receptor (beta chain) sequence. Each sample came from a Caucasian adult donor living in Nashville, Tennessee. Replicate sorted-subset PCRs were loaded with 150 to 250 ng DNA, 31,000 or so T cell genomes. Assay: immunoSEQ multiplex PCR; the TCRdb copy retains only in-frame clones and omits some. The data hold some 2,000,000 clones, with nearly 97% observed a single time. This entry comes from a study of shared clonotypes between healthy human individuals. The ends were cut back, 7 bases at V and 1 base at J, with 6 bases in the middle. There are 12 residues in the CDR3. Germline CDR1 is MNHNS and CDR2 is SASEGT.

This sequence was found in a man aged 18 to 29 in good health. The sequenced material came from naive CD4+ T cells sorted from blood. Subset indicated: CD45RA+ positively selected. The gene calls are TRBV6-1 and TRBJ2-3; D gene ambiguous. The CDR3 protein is CASKGGTDTQYF. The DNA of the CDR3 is TGTGCCAGCAAAGGCGGCACAGATACGCAGTATTTT.